These 6 T cell receptor beta chains came from one sample sequenced in a study of blood T cells in healthy people across ages. Then a second PCR, running about 6 to 12 cycles, was carried out with a sample-barcoded 5' primer and a J-beta primer mix. MiXCR, run by TCRdb on the 5' RACE reads, gives a single entry per CDR3 protein. Of about 1.4 million distinct CDR3 sequences in the sample, 55% to 75% are singletons; the top ten hold over 6.5%. Sequenced: blood. The receptors here all came from a man between 18 and 29 years old in good health.

V gene TRBV12-5 combines with J gene TRBJ2-1; D is unclear. The CDR3 has 14 residues. CDR1 is LGHNT and CDR2 is FRNRAP in the germline V gene. V was clipped by 6 bases and J by 10 bases, with 19 bases between them. CDR3 loop: CASGPGRAMGEQFF. CDR3 in DNA: TGTGCTAGTGGCCCCGGCAGAGCTATGGGGGAGCAGTTCTTC.

V is TRBV5-1 and J is TRBJ2-1; 8 bases align to TRBD2. V dropped 5 bases and J dropped 0; count of bases not matched to a gene: 4. CDR1 and CDR2 from the germline V gene are SGHRS and YFSETQ. This CDR3 has 15 residues. The CDR3 bases are TGCGCCAGCAGGACTAGCGTTAGCTCCTACAATGAGCAGTTCTTC. The encoded protein is CASRTSVSSYNEQFF.

The chain links TRBV19 to TRBJ1-1; possibly TRBD1 for D (6 bases). This CDR3 comprises 13 residues. The V gene's germline CDR1 is LNHDA and CDR2 SQIVND (reference sequence). CDR3 coding DNA: TGTGGGAAACCGGGGAACAGGGTATACGAAGCTTTCTTT. Translated: CGKPGNRVYEAFF.

This sequence joins TRBV20-1 and TRBJ2-5; TRBD2 matches 8 bases. The V gene end was trimmed by 6 bases and the J gene end by 5 bases; junction bases not matched to a gene: 17. Germline V gene data show CDR1 as DFQATT and CDR2 as SNEGSKA (reference sequence). The CDR3 length is 16 residues. As DNA, the CDR3 is TGCAGTGCCAACGAGGGATTAGCGGGATACGGGGAGACCCAGTACTTC. This codes for CSANEGLAGYGETQYF.

This clonotype showed up just a few times. The genes are TRBV5-6 and TRBJ2-5; D might be TRBD1 (6 bases). Germline V gene sequence: CDR1 SGHDT, CDR2 YYEEEE. The V gene lost 4 bases and the J gene lost 3 bases, with 13 bases spanning the gap. The CDR3 sequence is 14 residues long. CDR3 DNA sequence: TGTGCCAGCAGCGATCTGGACAGTAAAGAGACCCAGTACTTC. This translates into CASSDLDSKETQYF.

This clonotype was seen only a few times. CDR3 loop: CSVEDASGVSYEQYF. In DNA, the CDR3 is TGCAGCGTTGAAGACGCTAGCGGGGTTTCCTACGAGCAGTACTTC. The chain carries TRBV29-1 and TRBJ2-7, with 9 positions matching TRBD2. V gave up 0 bases and J gave up 1 base; unmatched junction bases: 4. From germline, CDR1 is SQVTM and CDR2 ANQGSEA. CDR3 size: 15 residues.